A single T cell receptor (beta chain) is shown here with its context. Its matching antigen is unknown. Gene and germline names: mouse. The CDR3 end is not reached by the read, which stops 1 residue before it; the germline J gene fills it in. The CDR3 extends over 14 amino acids. Trimming cost V 0 bases and J 4 bases, with 8 bases left between them. Germline V gives CDR1 SGHLS, CDR2 HYDKME. Time point described: mouse harvest day 7 after allogeneic transplant. Mouse grafts combined 10^7 T-cell-depleted bone marrow cells with 10^6 splenic CD5+ T cells. Mice had MHC-mismatched B6 into BALB/c GVHD, sampled day 7 or 14. This sample is part of a study of tissue T cells after allogeneic stem cell transplantation. Study findings and constraints: Alloreactivity or antigen specificity of tissue TCRs was not determined; some clones might be host cells. Few T cell clones were shared across patients, but motif clusters showed tissue-specific shared signatures.

TCRdb's table, derived via immunoSEQ multiplex PCR, lists solely in-frame clones and lacks some. The sample contains roughly 7,700 clones, over 35% of which appear only once. The chain links TRBV12-2 to TRBJ2-2; the D gene is possibly TRBD1 (6 bases). The clonotype was recovered from a female BALB/c mouse given C57BL/6 T cells with graft-versus-host disease after an allogeneic hematopoietic cell transplant. Source material: skin. Here the CDR3 reads CASSLQGPTGQLYF. CDR3 DNA (partial): TGTGCCAGCTCTCTCCAGGGGCCCACCGGGCAGCTCTAC.